Sequencing of this TCR beta chain was carried out in a study of vaccination and CD4 T cells after COVID-19. Study overall: The authors used overlapping spike peptides from SARS-CoV-2, HCoV-NL63, HCoV-OC43 and HCoV-229E to stimulate cells. Whole-study results and caveats: Looking at convalescent patients, a median approximately 86% of reactive clones were present only post-vaccination.

Time point meaning: late sampling 161 to 241 days after vaccination in three convalescent patients. The treatment: roughly 10-day PBMC culture with coronavirus spike peptide pools or control peptides (ViraFEST assay). Only a few counts were recorded for this clonotype. Its antigen is not known. An Oncomine TCR Beta short-read assay was used to sequence the DNA from cultured CD4+ T cells. Cultured CD4+ T cells were the source of extracted genomic DNA. In TCRdb, the PCR reads were re-called with MiXCR into one record per CDR3 protein. This sample has roughly 20,000 distinct CDR3 sequences, with approximately 56% found just once. The clonotype originates from a human donor who had recovered from COVID-19. The specimen was CD4+ T cells from blood, cultured in vitro, collected about 7 months after SARS-CoV-2 vaccination.

The chain's CDR3 is CSARGLILAQTDTQYF. The CDR3 DNA follows: TGCAGTGCTAGAGGCCTAATACTAGCCCAAACAGATACGCAGTATTTT. The V gene is TRBV20-1, the J gene TRBJ2-3, with D possibly TRBD2 on 6 matching bases. The CDR3 runs 16 residues. The V gene's germline CDR1 is DFQATT and CDR2 SNEGSKA (reference sequence). V dropped 1 base and J dropped 3 bases, with 17 bases sitting between them.